These 17 T cell receptor beta chains share one sample of origin, sequenced in a study of PD-1 blockade in mismatch repair-deficient tumors. Assay: immunoSEQ multiplex PCR; the TCRdb copy retains only in-frame clones and omits some. The table lists approximately 38,000 clones, roughly 80% of them singletons, with 22% in the top ten. Sequenced material: peripheral blood, taken 4 weeks after starting pembrolizumab. The receptors here all came from an adult with mismatch repair-deficient cancer.

The chain joins TRBV7-6 to TRBJ2-7, with a tentative D call TRBD2 (7 bases). Germline V gene data show CDR1 as SGHVS and CDR2 as FNYEAQ. Trimming took 5 bases from V and 5 from J, leaving 22 bases between them. The CDR3 has 16 residues. Written as DNA, the CDR3 is TGTGCCAGCAGCGCCCGAAGGGGGGGGCGCAGAAACGAGCAGTACTTC. It yields the protein CASSARRGGRRNEQYF.

This chain links TRBV4-1 with TRBJ1-2; D call uncertain. The CDR3 runs 14 residues. The V end lost 0 bases, the J end lost 4 bases, and 9 bases lay between the germline ends. The V gene's germline CDR1 is MGHRA and CDR2 YSYEKL. CDR3 region: CASSQEASFYGYTF. DNA for the CDR3: TGCGCCAGCAGCCAAGAAGCCAGCTTCTATGGCTACACCTTC.

A few counts support this clone. This chain uses TRBV10-3 with TRBJ2-1; 9 positions agree with TRBD1. Germline V gene data show CDR1 as ENHRY and CDR2 as SYGVKD. The CDR3 loop spans 13 amino acids. Trimming cost V 10 bases and J 4 bases; bases outside gene matches: 5. CDR3 nucleotides: TGTGCCACCTGGACAGGGGAATACAATGAGCAGTTCTTC. This sequence encodes CATWTGEYNEQFF.

Within the sample, this clone is medium-sized (0.01 to 0.1%). The J gene is TRBJ2-1, the V gene TRBV5-8; a weak D match, TRBD2 (6 bases). The CDR3 loop spans 15 amino acids. Germline CDR1 SGHTS, CDR2 YDEGEE. V dropped 4 bases and J dropped 5 bases, with 16 bases sitting between them. CDR3 sequence: CASSPGTVMDNEQFF. DNA for the CDR3: TGTGCCAGCAGCCCTGGGACTGTAATGGACAATGAGCAGTTCTTC.

The rearrangement joins TRBV2 to TRBJ2-2, with 9 nucleotides matching TRBD1. Per the germline V gene, CDR1 is SNHLY and CDR2 is FYNNEI. The V gene end was trimmed by 5 bases and the J gene end by 4 bases; junction bases not matched to a gene: 2. The CDR3 runs to 14 residues. The CDR3 sequence: CASSQQGATGELFF. In DNA, the CDR3 is TGTGCCAGCAGTCAACAGGGGGCCACCGGGGAGCTGTTTTTT.

The chain joins TRBV6-1 to TRBJ1-1, with 8 nucleotides matching TRBD1. Looked up from germline, CDR1 is MNHNS and CDR2 is SASEGT. The CDR3 spans 14 residues. V lost 5 bases to trimming and J lost 4 bases; unmatched junction nucleotides: 6. CDR3 DNA sequence: TGTGCCAGCAGTAGGACAGGGAGTACCACTGAAGCTTTCTTT. It encodes CASSRTGSTTEAFF.

The chain recombines TRBV9 with TRBJ1-3; D is unresolved. The germline V and J ends were trimmed by 0 bases and 7 bases, with 11 bases remaining between them. The CDR3 is 14 residues long. Germline V lookup: CDR1 SGDLS, CDR2 YYNGEE. The CDR3 is CASSVDPVGNTIYF. CDR3 nucleotides: TGTGCCAGCAGCGTAGATCCCGTGGGGAACACCATATATTTT.

The chain uses TRBV5-1 and TRBJ2-2, with D perhaps TRBD1 (5 bases). V was clipped by 1 base and J by 4 bases, with 8 bases between them. The CDR3 has 14 amino acids. Germline loops: CDR1 SGHRS, CDR2 YFSETQ. CDR3 amino acids: CASSLRGRTGELFF. The DNA for the CDR3 is TGCGCCAGCAGCTTGAGGGGTCGCACCGGGGAGCTGTTTTTT.

This clone was seen only once. This chain uses TRBV10-3 with TRBJ2-1, with 7 bases matching TRBD2. From germline, CDR1 is ENHRY and CDR2 SYGVKD. J was trimmed by 5 bases and V by 10 bases; bases with no gene match: 8. The CDR3 is 13 residues long. The CDR3 loop is CANQPGLHNEQFF. Written as DNA, the CDR3 is TGTGCCAACCAACCGGGACTACACAATGAGCAGTTCTTC.

The chain has TRBV28 and TRBJ2-7; weak D call: TRBD1 (6 bases). The length of the CDR3 is 15 residues. The germline CDR1 and CDR2 sequences are MDHEN and SYDVKM. V was cut by 5 bases and J by 2 bases, with 16 bases left in between. In nucleotides, the CDR3 is TGTGCCAGCAGTACCTCGGGGACAAATACCTACGAGCAGTACTTC. Residues: CASSTSGTNTYEQYF. The variable domain in full, completed from reference TRBV28 and TRBJ2-7, reads DVKVTQSSRYLVKRTGEKVFLECVQDMDHENMFWYRQDPGLGLRLIYFSYDVKMKEKGDIPEGYSVSREKKERFSLILESASTNQTSMYLCASSTSGTNTYEQYFGPGTRLTVT.

The chain has TRBV19 and TRBJ2-3; the D gene is possibly TRBD2 (7 bases). This CDR3 has 13 residues. V shed 7 bases and J shed 6 bases, with 14 bases lying between them. Looked up from germline, CDR1 is LNHDA and CDR2 is SQIVND (reference sequence). The CDR3 region is CASKGGGYDTQYF. CDR3 sequence (DNA): TGTGCCAGTAAAGGGGGGGGGTACGATACGCAGTATTTT. The full variable domain, rest sourced from reference TRBV19 and TRBJ2-3, is DGGITQSPKYLFRKEGQNVTLSCEQNLNHDAMYWYRQDPGQGLRLIYYSQIVNDFQKGDIAEGYSVSREKKESFPLTVTSAQKNPTAFYLCASKGGGYDTQYFGPGTRLTVL.

The J gene is TRBJ1-5, the V gene TRBV28; no definite D call. Per germline, CDR1 MDHEN and CDR2 SYDVKM. Trimming took off 5 bases at V and 5 bases at J, with 13 bases between the two ends. This CDR3 region has 14 residues. The CDR3 protein is CASSLTLQYQPQHF. The CDR3 bases are TGTGCCAGCAGTCTTACCCTACAGTATCAGCCCCAGCATTTT.

The J gene is TRBJ2-3, the V gene TRBV29-1; D is ambiguous. The CDR3 contains 10 residues. Germline lookup yields CDR1 SQVTM and CDR2 ANQGSEA. Trimming took off 3 bases at V and 5 bases at J, with 3 bases between the two ends. The CDR3: CSVDRDTQYF. The CDR3 DNA reads TGCAGCGTTGATCGAGATACGCAGTATTTT.

The chain recombines TRBV2 with TRBJ2-3; 8 positions match TRBD2. After removal of 4 bases from V and 1 base from J, the junction contained 7 bases not matched to a gene. Germline V gene lookup returns CDR1 SNHLY and CDR2 FYNNEI. This CDR3 has 16 residues. The CDR3 reads CASSVQLADRTDTQYF. DNA for the CDR3: TGTGCCAGCAGTGTTCAACTAGCGGACCGCACAGATACGCAGTATTTT.

The V and J genes are TRBV14 and TRBJ2-3; D is unresolved. V was shortened by 4 bases and J by 0 bases, with 11 bases between the two germline ends. The CDR3 is 15 amino acids. In germline, CDR1 is SGHDN, CDR2 FVKESK. The CDR3 reads CASSRISRSTDTQYF. The DNA for the CDR3 is TGTGCCAGCAGCCGTATTAGCCGTAGCACAGATACGCAGTATTTT. Variable domain in full (rest from reference TRBV14 and TRBJ2-3): EAGVTQFPSHSVIEKGQTVTLRCDPISGHDNLYWYRRVMGKEIKFLLHFVKESKQDESGMPNNRFLAERTGGTYSTLKVQPAELEDSGVYFCASSRISRSTDTQYFGPGTRLTVL.

The gene calls are TRBV28 and TRBJ2-1, with 14 bases matching TRBD2. The CDR3 length is 17 residues. Germline lookup yields CDR1 MDHEN and CDR2 SYDVKM. V lost 5 bases and J lost 9; bases outside the gene matches: 12. CDR3 sequence reads: CASSPPGTSGSIGEQFF. CDR3 nucleotides: TGTGCCAGCAGTCCTCCCGGGACTAGCGGGAGTATTGGTGAGCAGTTCTTC. Drawing the rest from reference TRBV28 and TRBJ2-1, the complete variable domain is DVKVTQSSRYLVKRTGEKVFLECVQDMDHENMFWYRQDPGLGLRLIYFSYDVKMKEKGDIPEGYSVSREKKERFSLILESASTNQTSMYLCASSPPGTSGSIGEQFFGPGTRLTVL.

This clone showed up just once. V is TRBV27 and J is TRBJ2-2; D not certain. The CDR3 is 12 amino acids. Per the germline V gene, CDR1 is MNHEY and CDR2 is SMNVEV (reference sequence). The V and J ends lost 3 bases and 2 bases respectively, with 1 base between them. The CDR3 nucleotides read TGTGCCAGCAGTTTCAACACCGGGGAGCTGTTTTTT. It codes for CASSFNTGELFF.